What follows are 25 T cell receptor beta chains derived from one specimen sequenced in a study of CD8 T cells in ankylosing spondylitis. MiXCR, run by TCRdb on the 5' RACE reads, gives a single entry per CDR3 protein. The profile shows about 140,000 distinct CDR3 sequences, 7% to 9% of them singletons. The material sequenced was synovial fluid, either unsorted or a sorted T cell fraction (not recorded which). The receptors originated from a male donor with ankylosing spondylitis.

This clonotype was detected many times. This chain links TRBV10-3 with TRBJ1-6, with a possible D match to TRBD1 (6 bases). The length of the CDR3 is 16 residues. The germline gives CDR1 ENHRY, CDR2 SYGVKD. V was cut by 4 bases and J by 0 bases, with 10 bases left in between. CDR3 in amino acids: CAISADRFSYNSPLHF. The CDR3 DNA reads as TGTGCCATCAGTGCTGACAGGTTCTCCTATAATTCACCCCTCCACTTT.

The chain joins TRBV20-1 to TRBJ2-3, with TRBD2 identical over 8 bases. This CDR3 is 17 amino acids long. CDR1 DFQATT and CDR2 SNEGSKA come from the germline V gene (reference sequence). Germline trimming cut 6 bases from V and 0 bases from J; bases unmatched to any gene: 14. CDR3 sequence: CSATTLNLAGSTDTQYF. The CDR3 DNA is TGCAGTGCCACGACTTTGAACTTAGCGGGGAGCACAGATACGCAGTATTTT.

The table lists this clonotype with a few counts. The gene calls are TRBV9 and TRBJ1-2, with 7 bases that match TRBD1. The CDR3 is 17 residues long. J gave up 4 bases and V 0 bases, and 12 bases lay outside the gene matches. Looked up from germline, CDR1 is SGDLS and CDR2 is YYNGEE. CDR3 residues: CASSVAPGDRDGYGYTF. DNA of the CDR3: TGTGCCAGCAGCGTAGCCCCCGGAGACAGGGATGGCTATGGCTACACCTTC.

This rearrangement joins TRBV28 to TRBJ2-7; 8 bases match TRBD2. CDR3 size: 15 residues. Germline V gives CDR1 MDHEN, CDR2 SYDVKM. Trimming took 5 bases from V and 0 from J; bases not matched to a gene: 6. CDR3 DNA sequence: TGTGCCAGCAGTCCATACGGGACTAGCTCCTACGAGCAGTACTTC. Protein product: CASSPYGTSSYEQYF.

This clonotype was counted many times. The CDR3 DNA reads as TGCAGTGCTAGAGCGTACACAGATACGCAGTATTTT. It yields the protein CSARAYTDTQYF. The chain joins TRBV20-1 to TRBJ2-3; D gene ambiguous. CDR1 is DFQATT and CDR2 is SNEGSKA in the germline V gene (reference sequence). The CDR3 totals 12 residues. Trimming cost V 1 base and J 2 bases, with 4 bases left between them.

This clonotype was recorded many times. This rearrangement joins TRBV5-6 to TRBJ2-3; a weak D match, TRBD2 (6 bases). Germline values: CDR1 SGHDT, CDR2 YYEEEE. The CDR3 has 15 amino acids. The germline V and J ends were trimmed by 4 bases and 2 bases, with 14 bases remaining between them. Here the CDR3 DNA reads TGTGCCAGCAGCGGCGGGCGGGGAAACACAGATACGCAGTATTTT. Its protein product is CASSGGRGNTDTQYF. Variable domain in full (rest from reference TRBV5-6 and TRBJ2-3): DAGVTQSPTHLIKTRGQQVTLRCSPKSGHDTVSWYQQALGQGPQFIFQYYEEEERQRGNFPDRFSGHQFPNYSSELNVNALLLGDSALYLCASSGGRGNTDTQYFGPGTRLTVL.

The chain uses TRBV14 and TRBJ1-5; no definite D call. Germline-derived CDR1 and CDR2 are SGHDN and FVKESK. The CDR3 covers 15 residues. V gave up 10 bases and J gave up 0 bases, with 16 bases separating them. The DNA of the CDR3 is TGTGCCACCCCCACCCCGAAGGATAGCAATCAGCCCCAGCATTTT. It codes for CATPTPKDSNQPQHF.

V usage is TRBV29-1 and J usage is TRBJ2-2; a possible D gene is TRBD2 (5 bases). The CDR3 consists of 15 residues. Germline V gives CDR1 SQVTM, CDR2 ANQGSEA. The V end lost 4 bases, the J end lost 2 bases, and 14 bases lay between the germline ends. Written as DNA, the CDR3 is TGCAGCGTTGTCTCACAGACTATAAACACCGGGGAGCTGTTTTTT. It specifies CSVVSQTINTGELFF.

This clonotype was recorded many times. This chain connects TRBV2 to TRBJ2-3, with TRBD2 matching 8 bases. Germline CDR1 and CDR2: SNHLY and FYNNEI. This CDR3 has 15 residues. Losses at the gene ends were 0 bases for V and 7 bases for J; bases not matched to a gene: 6. The DNA of the CDR3 is TGTGCCAGCAGTGAAGCCAGCGGGAGTTGGTATACGCAGTATTTT. It specifies CASSEASGSWYTQYF.

The sample holds a few counts of this clonotype. V and J are TRBV20-1 and TRBJ2-3; 8 bases match TRBD2. This CDR3 spans 15 amino acids. Germline-derived CDR1 and CDR2 are DFQATT and SNEGSKA (reference sequence). The ends lost 5 bases at V and 2 bases at J; junction bases unmatched: 9. The CDR3 nucleotides are TGCAGTGCTCAATCCCCAGCGGGAGTCACAGATACGCAGTATTTT. Its translation is CSAQSPAGVTDTQYF.

The table lists this clonotype with many counts. The rearrangement links TRBV5-1 to TRBJ1-5, with 10 bases that match TRBD1. Unmatched junction bases numbered 3, after V lost 2 bases and J lost 7 bases. Germline CDR1 reads SGHRS; CDR2 reads YFSETQ. This CDR3 has 14 amino acids. The CDR3 sequence is CASSFGTGDQPQHF. The CDR3, as DNA: TGCGCCAGCAGCTTTGGGACAGGGGACCAGCCCCAGCATTTT.

Ten or more counts support this clonotype. The chain combines TRBV7-9 with TRBJ2-3; D remains unclear. The CDR3 has 17 amino acids. Germline CDR1 SEHNR, CDR2 FQNEAQ (reference sequence). V was cut by 1 base and J by 0 bases, with 14 bases left in between. The CDR3, as DNA: TGTGCCAGCAGCTTAGGAGGATGGGTTTCTAGCACAGATACGCAGTATTTT. As protein: CASSLGGWVSSTDTQYF.

This clonotype was detected many times. The chain uses TRBV2 and TRBJ1-2; no reliable D call. Germline CDR1 is SNHLY and CDR2 is FYNNEI. CDR3 length: 12 residues. The V and J ends lost 0 bases and 5 bases respectively, with 4 bases between them. CDR3 in amino acids: CASSEAEYGYTF. In DNA form, the CDR3 reads TGTGCCAGCAGTGAAGCGGAATATGGCTACACCTTC. Full variable domain (missing parts from reference TRBV2 and TRBJ1-2): EPEVTQTPSHQVTQMGQEVILRCVPISNHLYFYWYRQILGQKVEFLVSFYNNEISEKSEIFDDQFSVERPDGSNFTLKIRSTKLEDSAMYFCASSEAEYGYTFGSGTRLTVV.

This clonotype has only a few counts. This chain joins TRBV13 and TRBJ2-3, with D possibly matching TRBD2 (5 bases). From germline, CDR1 is PRHDT and CDR2 FYEKMQ (reference sequence). The CDR3 is made up of 14 amino acids. The V gene lost 4 bases and the J gene lost 0 bases, with 8 bases spanning the gap. Here the CDR3 reads CASSSGVSTDTQYF. CDR3 DNA: TGTGCCAGCAGCTCCGGGGTTAGCACAGATACGCAGTATTTT.

Ten or more counts support this clonotype. The rearrangement joins TRBV28 to TRBJ1-1; no firm D call. V lost 0 bases to trimming and J lost 3 bases, with 11 bases between them. This CDR3 region has 15 residues. Germline values: CDR1 MDHEN, CDR2 SYDVKM. CDR3 nucleotide sequence: TGTGCCAGCAGTTTATGGGGCGGGGAGGACACTGAAGCTTTCTTT. Translation gives CASSLWGGEDTEAFF.

This clonotype was counted at least ten times. CDR3 region: CASSQWPGIPYEQYF. DNA for the CDR3: TGCGCCAGCAGCCAATGGCCAGGGATCCCCTACGAGCAGTACTTC. The chain is built from TRBV4-1 and TRBJ2-7; a weak D match, TRBD1 (5 bases). The CDR3 has 15 residues. Germline CDR1 reads MGHRA; CDR2 reads YSYEKL. V was trimmed by 2 bases and J by 2 bases, leaving 13 bases between them.

This clonotype was counted at least ten times. The rearrangement joins TRBV20-1 to TRBJ1-2, with D hard to call. Trimming removed 0 bases at V and 5 bases at J, with 1 base between. The CDR3 length is 10 residues. Per the germline V gene, CDR1 is DFQATT and CDR2 is SNEGSKA (reference sequence). In nucleotides, the CDR3 is TGCAGTGCTAGAGAGTATGGCTACACCTTC. Its protein product is CSAREYGYTF.

The chain joins TRBV5-1 to TRBJ2-3; D unclear. Germline V gene lookup returns CDR1 SGHRS and CDR2 YFSETQ. Trimming shortened V by 3 bases and J by 2 bases, and 10 bases separated the two germline ends. The CDR3 loop spans 14 amino acids. The CDR3 region is CASSSTGNTDTQYF. The DNA of the CDR3 is TGCGCCAGCAGCTCGACGGGCAACACAGATACGCAGTATTTT.

In its sample, this clonotype was seen many times. The chain uses TRBV6-1 and TRBJ1-6; 9 positions match TRBD1. Germline loops: CDR1 MNHNS, CDR2 SASEGT. V lost 6 bases, J lost 10 bases, and 10 bases stayed unmatched. The CDR3 runs to 15 residues. The CDR3 protein is CASSLNRGPESPLHF. CDR3 DNA sequence: TGTGCCAGCAGCCTGAACAGGGGGCCGGAATCACCCCTCCACTTT.

This clonotype was counted only a few times. The chain combines TRBV20-1 with TRBJ2-3; TRBD2 might be the D (6 bases). Trimming removed 5 bases from V and 1 base from J, with 10 bases in between. The V gene's germline CDR1 is DFQATT and CDR2 SNEGSKA (reference sequence). This CDR3 has 13 amino acids. The CDR3 is CSAPGLGTDTQYF. The CDR3 DNA is TGCAGTGCTCCGGGACTGGGCACAGATACGCAGTATTTT.

This clonotype was observed many times. The genes are TRBV5-1 and TRBJ1-6, with 8 bases lining up with TRBD1. CDR3 size: 15 residues. Germline CDR1 is SGHRS and CDR2 is YFSETQ. V was clipped by 3 bases and J by 7 bases; unmatched bases: 6. The CDR3 reads CASSWTGTGNSPLHF. The CDR3 DNA is TGCGCCAGCAGCTGGACGGGGACAGGCAATTCACCCCTCCACTTT.

This chain uses TRBV30 with TRBJ2-7; D is unresolved. This CDR3 region has 13 residues. CDR1 GTSNPN and CDR2 SVGIG come from the germline V gene (reference sequence). V gave up 2 bases and J gave up 3 bases, with 11 bases separating them. The CDR3 region has the DNA TGTGCCTGGAGTCCCACACATCTCTACGAGCAGTACTTC. Its protein product is CAWSPTHLYEQYF. The full variable domain, rest sourced from reference TRBV30 and TRBJ2-7, is SQTIHQWPATLVQPVGSPLSLECTVEGTSNPNLYWYRQAAGRGLQLLFYSVGIGQISSEVPQNLSASRPQDRQFILSSKKLLLSDSGFYLCAWSPTHLYEQYFGPGTRLTVT.

Only a few counts were recorded for this clonotype. This sequence joins TRBV27 and TRBJ1-2; possible D gene TRBD1, 5 bases. Germline V gives CDR1 MNHEY, CDR2 SMNVEV (reference sequence). This CDR3 contains 14 residues. V was shortened by 5 bases and J by 6 bases, with 16 bases between the two germline ends. The CDR3, as DNA: TGTGCCAGCAGTCGGCTCGGAGGGGAGGATGGCTACACCTTC. It yields the protein CASSRLGGEDGYTF.

This clonotype was detected many times. J is TRBJ2-1 and V is TRBV29-1; D is ambiguous. The CDR3 spans 11 residues. Between the trimmed V and J ends, which lost 7 bases and 5 bases, there was a span of 9 bases. Germline V CDR1 and CDR2: SQVTM, ANQGSEA. The CDR3 coding sequence is TGCAGCGCCCTTCCTAACAATGAGCAGTTCTTC. This encodes CSALPNNEQFF.

The chain carries TRBV5-1 and TRBJ2-7; 11 bases line up with TRBD1. Trimming at V came to 5 bases and at J to 7 bases, leaving 11 bases not matched to a gene. CDR3 length equals 15 residues. Germline V lookup: CDR1 SGHRS, CDR2 YFSETQ. The DNA of the CDR3 is TGCGCCAGCAGTTCTCCGGGACAGGGGGGTCGGGAGCAGTACTTC. Translation: CASSSPGQGGREQYF. Complete variable domain (other parts from reference TRBV5-1 and TRBJ2-7): KAGVTQTPRYLIKTRGQQVTLSCSPISGHRSVSWYQQTPGQGLQFLFEYFSETQRNKGNFPGRFSGRQFSNSRSEMNVSTLELGDSALYLCASSSPGQGGREQYFGPGTRLTVT.